The source of this T cell receptor beta chain is a study of blood T cells in healthy people across ages. The overall study: Template switching picked up about one barcoded beta molecule for each two T cells. Study outcomes and limitations: The study could not conclusively compare naive and antigen-experienced cells, given its unsorted PBMCs.

Together with a sample-barcoded 5' primer, a J-beta primer mix was included in a second PCR lasting about 7 to 11 cycles. TCRdb fed the 5' RACE reads into MiXCR, producing one record per CDR3 protein. The table records 700,000 or so distinct CDR3 sequences, about 20% of them present only once. Caucasian individuals from Russia who were healthy and aged 6 to 90 acted as donors. Germline-derived CDR1 and CDR2 are SGHRS and YFSETQ. CDR3 size: 15 residues. Notes on this clonotype: Its antigen is currently unknown.

The sequence was obtained from a man in his sixties or seventies in good health. Sequencing was performed on blood. The chain links TRBV5-1 to TRBJ2-5; D may match TRBD1 or TRBD2 (6 bases each). The better agreement between TRBJ2-7 and the DNA end casts doubt on the J call. The CDR3 is CASSFEGGKAYEQYF. The CDR3 DNA sequence: TGCGCCAGCAGCTTCGAGGGGGGCAAGGCTTACGAGCAGTACTTC.